This T cell receptor (beta chain) was observed in a study of blood T cells in healthy people across ages. This clonotype was seen repeatedly, ten times or more. Its antigen is not identified. Together with a sample-barcoded 5' primer, a J-beta primer mix was included in a second PCR lasting about 7 to 12 cycles. TCRdb itself ran the 5' RACE reads through MiXCR, one entry per CDR3 protein. The sample contains about 930,000 distinct CDR3 sequences, around 29% of which appear only once. General study findings and limits: There were more naive CD4+ cells and higher diversity in long-lived donors than in aged donors. It was held that the diversity estimates obtained from one million T cells were underestimates.

Germline CDR1 is LGHNA and CDR2 is YSLEER. Trimming shortened V by 0 bases and J by 6 bases, and 15 bases separated the two germline ends. The CDR3 sequence is 16 residues long. Separately, the same data were catalogued under a study of T cells of mothers and their children. From that paper: Related and unrelated pairs show similar shaping of TCR recombination output by thymic selection. Related mother-child pairs showed slightly higher but non-significant overlap than unrelated pairs.

The source is a woman aged 40 to 49 in good health. Sequencing input: blood. The rearrangement links TRBV4-3 to TRBJ2-1, with TRBD1 as a possible D gene (6 bases). The CDR3 DNA is TGCGCCAGCAGCCAAGATAAGGGGGTTTTGAGCAATGAGCAGTTCTTC. The encoded protein is CASSQDKGVLSNEQFF.